This TCR beta chain was sequenced for a study of technical replicates of blood from a few donors (dated by TCRdb to the late 2010s). A note on this clone: Its antigen specificity is not known. Per-base quality was not reported, and no clone a single base away is much larger than it.

Libraries were built with the immunoSEQ multiplex PCR assay. TCRdb retrieved this table from immuneACCESS and kept in-frame rearrangements only. Not all clones are present; in checked studies, unresolved V genes account for under half, and no reason is known for the remainder. For this sample the table gives tens of thousands of clones, of which roughly 90% were detected only once. Of the sample, over 0.35% falls within the top ten clones. V sheds 0 bases and J sheds 7 bases, leaving 14 bases between their ends. As encoded in the germline V gene, CDR1 is WSHSY while CDR2 is SAAADI. The CDR3 starts with the cysteine, ends with the phenylalanine, and has 15 residues. Left in the record is the CDR3 DNA by itself, 45 bases read in frame from the first base.

Sequenced: T cells isolated from PBMCs. The chain was built from TRBV10-2 and TRBJ2-3; TRBD1 is perhaps the D gene, given 6 matching bases. This TCR derives from a human donor in good health. The CDR3 reads as follows: CASSESGQGMNTQYF. The DNA is TGCGCCAGCAGTGAGTCAGGGCAGGGGATGAATACGCAGTATTTT.